A single sample gave rise to the 17 T cell receptor beta chains below, sequenced in a study of T-cell memory formation after mild COVID-19. One entry per CDR3 protein, called by TCRdb with MiXCR from the 5' RACE reads. The sample consists of 110,000 to 150,000 distinct CDR3 sequences, almost 25% of them appearing once. Sequenced input: PBMCs or a T cell subset sorted from them (not recorded which). These TCRs come from an adult woman who had mild COVID-19 (a few samples of this study predate the infection). Cell type and time point are not known.

This clonotype is a singleton in its sample. The rearrangement links TRBV12-3 or TRBV12-4 to TRBJ2-2; perhaps TRBD1 as D (5 bases). Trimming cost V 7 bases and J 3 bases, with 9 bases left between them. The CDR3 covers 13 residues. CDR3 in amino acids: CASTTVDTGELFF. The CDR3 bases are TGTGCCAGCACGACAGTGGACACCGGGGAGCTGTTTTTT.

The genes are TRBV27 and TRBJ2-3; D unresolved. Germline V lookup: CDR1 MNHEY, CDR2 SMNVEV (reference sequence). The V end was cut by 2 bases, the J end by 4 bases, with 7 bases between. The CDR3 has 13 residues. The CDR3 DNA follows: TGTGCCAGCAGTTTAACGATTCCAGATACGCAGTATTTT. Protein: CASSLTIPDTQYF.

As regards this clonotype: The germline gene is not matched at one end of the junction; a read error may be the cause. The chain couples TRBV7-3 to TRBJ1-1; 8 bases match TRBD1. CDR1 is SGHTA, CDR2 FQGTGA, per germline. CDR3 length: 16 amino acids. The CDR3 DNA reads as TGTGCCAGCAGCTTTGCAGGGGGCGCTTTGAAGACTGAAGCTTTCTTT. Protein product: CASSFAGGALKTEAFF.

This clonotype turned up a few times. The chain uses TRBV4-1 and TRBJ2-1; 8 bases fit TRBD2. The germline V gene has CDR1 MGHRA and CDR2 YSYEKL. The CDR3 contains 16 residues. V lost 4 bases and J lost 5; bases outside the gene matches: 10. As DNA, the CDR3 is TGCGCCAGCAGCCCGGGAGGGGCGCCAAGTGACAATGAGCAGTTCTTC. As protein: CASSPGGAPSDNEQFF.

J is TRBJ2-7 and V is TRBV7-9; D is ambiguous. Germline V gene lookup returns CDR1 SEHNR and CDR2 FQNEAQ (reference sequence). V lost 1 base, J lost 5 bases, and 3 bases lay in between. The CDR3 is 11 residues long. CDR3 in amino acids: CASSLDHEQYF. In nucleotides, the CDR3 is TGTGCCAGCAGCTTAGATCACGAGCAGTACTTC.

Ten or more counts support this clonotype. The V and J genes are TRBV7-2 and TRBJ1-1; D call uncertain. The germline CDR1 and CDR2 sequences are SGHTA and FQGNSA. Trimming removed 1 base from V and 0 bases from J, with 6 bases in between. There are 14 residues in the CDR3. The chain's CDR3 is CASSLVLVNTEAFF. CDR3 DNA sequence: TGTGCCAGCAGCTTAGTTCTGGTGAACACTGAAGCTTTCTTT. Based on the CDR3 plus reference TRBV7-2 and TRBJ1-1, the full variable domain is GAGVSQSPSNKVTEKGKDVELRCDPISGHTALYWYRQSLGQGLEFLIYFQGNSAPDKSGLPSDRFSAERTGGSVSTLTIQRTQQEDSAVYLCASSLVLVNTEAFFGQGTRLTVV.

This clonotype has just one count. The V call is TRBV2, the J call TRBJ2-7; D remains unclear. The CDR3 totals 12 residues. CDR1 and CDR2 (germline): SNHLY, FYNNEI. V was pared by 7 bases and J by 5 bases, with 12 bases between. The CDR3 bases are TGTGCCAGCACCCCGCTAGGAAACGAGCAGTACTTC. Protein sequence: CASTPLGNEQYF.

This clonotype was observed a few times. In nucleotides, the CDR3 is TGCAGCATTACGACACCATATAGTCCCGAGCAGTACTTC. Its protein is CSITTPYSPEQYF. The gene calls are TRBV29-1 and TRBJ2-7, with unresolved D. Germline CDR1 and CDR2: SQVTM and ANQGSEA. Trimming removed 8 bases at V and 6 bases at J, with 20 bases between. This CDR3 has 13 amino acids.

Worth noting for this clonotype: At one of its ends the junction is not consistent with the germline gene, which may arise from a read error. The chain links TRBV11-2 to TRBJ2-1; D is possibly TRBD2 (7 bases). CDR1 and CDR2 from the germline V gene are SGHAT and FQNNGV. This CDR3 is built from 13 residues. CDR3 in amino acids: CASRLGGGFEQFF. The CDR3 bases are TGTGCCAGCAGATTAGGGGGGGGCTTTGAGCAGTTCTTC.

This clonotype was seen a few times. The chain links TRBV12-3 or TRBV12-4 to TRBJ2-5, with 10 bases identical to TRBD2. The CDR3 runs to 14 residues. Trimming at V came to 1 base and at J to 5 bases, leaving 1 base not matched to a gene. CDR3 sequence (DNA): TGTGCCAGCAGTTTAGAAGCGGGGGGGGAGACCCAGTACTTC. It specifies CASSLEAGGETQYF.

The chain combines TRBV7-9 with TRBJ2-7; no clear D gene. Germline V gene data show CDR1 as SEHNR and CDR2 as FQNEAQ (reference sequence). With 5 bases removed from V and 0 bases from J, the gap between germline ends came to 26 bases. The CDR3 consists of 19 residues. CDR3 coding DNA: TGTGCCAGCAGCCCACCCCCCATCGGGCAGTTCATTAGCTCCTACGAGCAGTACTTC. It codes for CASSPPPIGQFISSYEQYF.

This clonotype came up a few times. V gene TRBV6-5 combines with J gene TRBJ1-2; tentative D call: TRBD1 (6 bases). The V end lost 2 bases, the J end lost 1 base, and 11 bases lay between the germline ends. Per germline, CDR1 MNHEY and CDR2 SVGAGI. CDR3 length: 15 residues. The CDR3 is CASSYDRRYNYGYTF. For the CDR3, the DNA is TGTGCCAGCAGTTACGACAGGCGATATAACTATGGCTACACCTTC.

This chain links TRBV2 with TRBJ2-7, with D unresolved. Trimming pared 0 bases from V and 0 bases from J, leaving 9 bases between. CDR1 is SNHLY, CDR2 FYNNEI, per germline. The CDR3 is 15 residues long. Here the CDR3 DNA reads TGTGCCAGCAGTGAAGCGCCAGGAAGCTCCTACGAGCAGTACTTC. Amino acids: CASSEAPGSSYEQYF.

This chain connects TRBV12-3 or TRBV12-4 to TRBJ2-3; 11 nucleotides match TRBD1. V lost 7 bases and J lost 4; bases outside the gene matches: 7. The CDR3 has 15 residues. The CDR3 spells CASTPGQGVPDTQYF. CDR3 in DNA: TGTGCCAGCACCCCGGGACAGGGGGTTCCAGATACGCAGTATTTT.

This clonotype occurred a few times. The rearrangement links TRBV20-1 to TRBJ2-3, with 10 bases fitting TRBD2. J was trimmed by 6 bases and V by 1 base; bases with no gene match: 4. The CDR3 totals 14 residues. Looked up from germline, CDR1 is DFQATT and CDR2 is SNEGSKA (reference sequence). This chain's CDR3 is CSARAKAGGDTQYF. The DNA of the CDR3 is TGCAGTGCTAGAGCGAAAGCGGGGGGGGATACGCAGTATTTT.

In its sample, this clonotype was seen once. This chain links TRBV20-1 with TRBJ2-1; D remains unclear. CDR3 length equals 15 residues. Germline CDR1 DFQATT, CDR2 SNEGSKA (reference sequence). V lost 0 bases, J lost 6 bases, and 15 bases lay in between. CDR3 bases: TGCAGTGCTAGAGACCGCATACCTAGAGTCAATGAGCAGTTCTTC. This sequence encodes CSARDRIPRVNEQFF.

This clonotype came up a few times. The gene calls are TRBV25-1 and TRBJ1-1, with D unresolved. The germline gives CDR1 MGHDK, CDR2 SYGVNS. V was trimmed by 4 bases and J by 7 bases, leaving 10 bases between them. CDR3 length: 12 amino acids. The CDR3 is CASSGRRYEAFF. Written as DNA, the CDR3 is TGTGCCAGCAGTGGCAGGCGGTATGAAGCTTTCTTT.